The clone carrying this T cell receptor (beta chain) has only one observation. The sample is drawn from a study of blood T cell repertoires in COVID-19. Trimming shortened V by 2 bases and J by 4 bases, and 12 bases separated the two germline ends. Germline loops: CDR1 SGHRS, CDR2 YFSETQ. The CDR3 runs 14 residues. Clones were sequenced by immunoSEQ multiplex PCR, and TCRdb holds only the in-frame ones, with some missing. The sample yields 60,000 to 65,000 clones, about four fifths seen once. This chain joins TRBV5-1 and TRBJ1-1; TRBD1 is a possible D gene (6 bases). The sample comprised peripheral blood. This receptor was taken from a man aged 55 to 70 with COVID-19, enrolled during active disease. As DNA, the CDR3 is TGCGCCAGCAGCTTTCGGGGGGCGTTCACTGAAGCTTTCTTT. Encoded protein: CASSFRGAFTEAFF.